This note documents a single T cell receptor (beta chain) sequence. Germline CDR1 and CDR2: SGHKS and YYEKEE (reference sequence). V lost 3 bases and J lost 8; bases outside the gene matches: 10. CDR3 size: 15 residues. In the sort, naive CD8 T cells were defined as CD8+CD4-CCR7+CD45RA+. This specimen belongs to a study of molecular identifiers for immune sequencing clone quantification. TCRdb analysed the PCR reads with MiXCR anew, one entry per CDR3 protein. The repertoire consists of approximately 320,000 distinct CDR3 sequences, with roughly a quarter occurring once and the leading ten covering about 0.71%.

The sequenced sample consisted of naive CD8+ T cells from blood, with Jurkat cell RNA spiked in. Subset defined: FACS-sorted CD8+CD4-CCR7+CD45RA+ naive T cells. The chain joins TRBV5-5 to TRBJ2-2; the match to TRBD2 covers 7 bases. This TCR derives from a human donor in good health. Some libraries in this study had Jurkat cell RNA spiked in. The CDR3 region has the DNA TGTGCCAGCAGCTCTTATTCGGGGGGAACGGGGGAGCTGTTTTTT. Encoded protein: CASSSYSGGTGELFF.